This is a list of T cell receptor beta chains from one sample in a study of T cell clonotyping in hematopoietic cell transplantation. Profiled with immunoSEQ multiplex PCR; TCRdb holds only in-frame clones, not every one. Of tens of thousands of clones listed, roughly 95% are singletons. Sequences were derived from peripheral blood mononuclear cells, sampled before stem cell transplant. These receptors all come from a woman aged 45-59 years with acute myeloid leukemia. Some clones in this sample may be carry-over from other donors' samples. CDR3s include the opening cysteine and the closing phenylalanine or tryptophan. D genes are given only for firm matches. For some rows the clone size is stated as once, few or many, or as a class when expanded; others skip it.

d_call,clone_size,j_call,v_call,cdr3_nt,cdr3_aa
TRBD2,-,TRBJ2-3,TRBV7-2,TGTGCCAGCAGCTTAGCGCTGAGACTAGCGGGAGGGCCTGTTAACACAGATACGCAGTATTTT,CASSLALRLAGGPVNTDTQYF
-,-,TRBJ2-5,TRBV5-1,TGCGCCAGCAGCCCGCACAGGGTGGAGACCCAGTACTTC,CASSPHRVETQYF
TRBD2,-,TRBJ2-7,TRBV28,TGTGCCAGCAGTTCCGCCGCTAGCGGGAGAGGCGAGCAGTACTTC,CASSSAASGRGEQYF
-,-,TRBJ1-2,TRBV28,TGTGCCAGCAGACGGACAGACCCAACATCCGGCTACACCTTC,CASRRTDPTSGYTF
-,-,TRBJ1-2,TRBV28,TGTGCCAGCAGAGGGGTTCAAGGCTACACCTTC,CASRGVQGYTF
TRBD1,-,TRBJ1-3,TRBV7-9,TGTGCCAGCAGCACCCAGGACAGGACGAAGTCCGGAAACACCATATATTTT,CASSTQDRTKSGNTIYF
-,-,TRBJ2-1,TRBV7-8,TGTGCCAGCAGCTCCTTCGGCAATGAGCAGTTCTTC,CASSSFGNEQFF
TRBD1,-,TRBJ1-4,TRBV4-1,TGCGCCAGCAGCCATAGAGGGGGGACAGGGAAAGAAAAACTGTTTTTT,CASSHRGGTGKEKLFF
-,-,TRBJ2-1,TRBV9,TGTGCCAGCAGCGGAACGGAGGGTGAGCAGTTCTTC,CASSGTEGEQFF
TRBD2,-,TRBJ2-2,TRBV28,TGTGCCAGCAGTTTATTGCTAGCGGGCGAGACCGGGGAGCTGTTTTTT,CASSLLLAGETGELFF
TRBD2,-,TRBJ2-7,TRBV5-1,TGCGCCAGCAGCTTAACTAGCGGGGGACTCTACGAGCAGTACTTC,CASSLTSGGLYEQYF
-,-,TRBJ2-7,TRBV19,TGTGCCAGTAGTCGACAGGCGGGCTACGAGCAGTACTTC,CASSRQAGYEQYF
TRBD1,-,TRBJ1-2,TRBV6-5,TGTGCCAGCACGAGGGACAGTAACTATGGCTACACCTTC,CASTRDSNYGYTF
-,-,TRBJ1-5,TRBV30,TGTGCCTGGAGTAGGGGCAATCAGCCCCAGCATTTT,CAWSRGNQPQHF
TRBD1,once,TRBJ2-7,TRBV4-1,TGCGCCAGCAGCCTTCGGACAGGTTACGAGCAGTACTTC,CASSLRTGYEQYF
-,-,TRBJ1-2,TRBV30,TGTGCCTGGACCCTGGTCCACCCTGGCTACACCTTC,CAWTLVHPGYTF
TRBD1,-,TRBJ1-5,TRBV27,TGTGCCAGCAGTTTATTCCAGGGGGCTCTGCAGCCCCAGCATTTT,CASSLFQGALQPQHF
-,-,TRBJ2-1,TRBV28,TGTGCCAGCAGTTCGACCACGACATATGAGCAGTTCTTC,CASSSTTTYEQFF
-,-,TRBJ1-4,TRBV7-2,TGTGCCAGCAGCTTTCAGGGTACGGCTGAAAAACTGTTTTTT,CASSFQGTAEKLFF
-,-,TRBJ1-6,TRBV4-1,TGCGCCAGCAGTCCCATGGACAACGGGGGCAGTGGAGATCTCGCCCTCCACTTT,CASSPMDNGGSGDLALHF
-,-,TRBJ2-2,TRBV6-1,TGTGCCAGCAGTGGACAGAATATCAACACCGGGGAGCTGTTTTTT,CASSGQNINTGELFF
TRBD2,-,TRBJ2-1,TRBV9,TGTGCCAGCAGCGCCCCTGGAGCGGGAGGAGGGGACAATGAGCAGTTCTTC,CASSAPGAGGGDNEQFF